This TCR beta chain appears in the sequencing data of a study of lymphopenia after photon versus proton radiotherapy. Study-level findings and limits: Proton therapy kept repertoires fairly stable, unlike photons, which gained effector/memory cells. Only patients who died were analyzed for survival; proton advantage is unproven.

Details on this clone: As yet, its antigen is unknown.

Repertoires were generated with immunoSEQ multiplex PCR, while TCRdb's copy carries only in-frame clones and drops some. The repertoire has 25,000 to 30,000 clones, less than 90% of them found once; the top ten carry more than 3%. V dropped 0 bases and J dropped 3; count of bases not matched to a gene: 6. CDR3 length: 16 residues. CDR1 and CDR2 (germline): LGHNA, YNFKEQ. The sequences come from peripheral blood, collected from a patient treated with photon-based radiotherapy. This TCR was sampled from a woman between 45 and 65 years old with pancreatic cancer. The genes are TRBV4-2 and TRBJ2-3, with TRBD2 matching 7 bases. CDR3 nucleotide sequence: TGTGCCAGCAGCCAAGATGGGGGAGGGATTACAGATACGCAGTATTTT. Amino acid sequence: CASSQDGGGITDTQYF.